Listed below are T cell receptor beta chains from one sample, sequenced in a study of shared clonotypes between healthy human individuals. The data were produced by immunoSEQ multiplex PCR, yet TCRdb's version contains in-frame clones alone and is incomplete. This table holds roughly 810,000 clones, about 96% found once. Sequencing input: naive CD8+ T cells sorted from blood. Receptors originate from a man aged 25-45 years in good health. CDR3s include the opening cysteine and the closing phenylalanine or tryptophan. Fields, in order: D gene, CDR3 length, clone size, J gene, V gene, CDR3 DNA, CDR3 protein. The D gene is left open where the match is weak. Clone size is stated in some rows and not others, as once, few, many or a class when expanded.

D: TRBD1
length: 16
size: -
J: TRBJ1-4
V: TRBV5-5
DNA: TGTGCCAGCAGCTTGAGGAGGGGGCCAGTTAATGAAAAACTGTTTTTT
CDR3: CASSLRRGPVNEKLFF

D: -
length: 14
size: -
J: TRBJ2-5
V: TRBV27
DNA: TGTGCCAGCAGTTCGCTAGCGTCCGGGGAGACCCAGTACTTC
CDR3: CASSSLASGETQYF

D: -
length: 15
size: -
J: TRBJ2-1
V: TRBV6-1
DNA: TGTGCCAGCAGAGGTTGGGGAGAAGCCTACAATGAGCAGTTCTTC
CDR3: CASRGWGEAYNEQFF

D: TRBD1
length: 15
size: -
J: TRBJ2-7
V: TRBV7-7
DNA: TGTGCCAGCAGCCCCGGACAGGGGGGTCCCTACGAGCAGTACTTC
CDR3: CASSPGQGGPYEQYF

D: -
length: 12
size: -
J: TRBJ2-7
V: TRBV5-4
DNA: TGTGCCAGCAGTTCGGACAGCTACGAGCAGTACTTC
CDR3: CASSSDSYEQYF

D: TRBD1
length: 13
size: -
J: TRBJ2-1
V: TRBV29-1
DNA: TGCAGCGTGGGGACAGGGAGGGAAGCTTGGCAGTTCTTC
CDR3: CSVGTGREAWQFF

D: TRBD1
length: 14
size: -
J: TRBJ2-2
V: TRBV11-2
DNA: TGTGCCAGCAGCTCGACAGGGTACACCGGGGAGCTGTTTTTT
CDR3: CASSSTGYTGELFF

D: TRBD1
length: 13
size: -
J: TRBJ2-7
V: TRBV7-6
DNA: TGTGCCAGCAGCTGGCCAGGGGGCCACGAGCAGTACTTC
CDR3: CASSWPGGHEQYF

D: TRBD1
length: 16
size: -
J: TRBJ1-2
V: TRBV5-5
DNA: TGTGCCAGCAGCCCGGACAGGGGAAGATCTAACTATGGCTACACCTTC
CDR3: CASSPDRGRSNYGYTF

D: TRBD2
length: 14
size: -
J: TRBJ2-1
V: TRBV10-1
DNA: TGCGCCAGCAGTACGGGAGGGCCTTCGAATGAGCAGTTCTTC
CDR3: CASSTGGPSNEQFF

D: -
length: 15
size: -
J: TRBJ1-2
V: TRBV11-2
DNA: TGTGCCAGCAGCTTAGAAGCGGGGGGCGGTTATGGCTACACCTTC
CDR3: CASSLEAGGGYGYTF

D: -
length: 15
size: -
J: TRBJ1-2
V: TRBV7-7
DNA: TGTGCCAGCCCTCCCAGAGTAGTTAAACGCTATGGCTACACCTTC
CDR3: CASPPRVVKRYGYTF

D: TRBD1
length: 14
size: -
J: TRBJ1-1
V: TRBV5-1
DNA: TGCGCCAGCAGCTTGGGACAGGGACACACTGAAGCTTTCTTT
CDR3: CASSLGQGHTEAFF

D: TRBD2
length: 13
size: -
J: TRBJ2-7
V: TRBV5-1
DNA: TGCGCCAGCGCCCGGGGGGGCTGGGACGAGCAGTACTTC
CDR3: CASARGGWDEQYF

D: -
length: 14
size: -
J: TRBJ1-5
V: TRBV27
DNA: TGTGCCAGCAGTTTGTTGAGTGGGTTTCAGCCCCAGCATTTT
CDR3: CASSLLSGFQPQHF

D: -
length: 15
size: once
J: TRBJ1-2
V: TRBV6-5
DNA: TGTGCCAGCAGTTACTCTGGGGGCGAGAGCTATGGCTACACCTTC
CDR3: CASSYSGGESYGYTF

D: TRBD2
length: 14
size: -
J: TRBJ2-3
V: TRBV5-6
DNA: TGTGCCAGCAGCCCTAGCGGCCGCACAGATACGCAGTATTTT
CDR3: CASSPSGRTDTQYF

D: TRBD1
length: 14
size: -
J: TRBJ1-1
V: TRBV7-9
DNA: TGTGCCAGCAGCCACAGGGGGCAGGACACTGAAGCTTTCTTT
CDR3: CASSHRGQDTEAFF

D: -
length: 14
size: -
J: TRBJ1-4
V: TRBV27
DNA: TGTGCCAGCGCCTCATGGGAGGCTCGTGAAAAACTGTTTTTT
CDR3: CASASWEAREKLFF

D: TRBD1
length: 15
size: -
J: TRBJ2-4
V: TRBV2
DNA: TGTGCCAGCAGCGGGACAGGGGGCGTTTTAAACATTCAGTACTTC
CDR3: CASSGTGGVLNIQYF

D: -
length: 17
size: -
J: TRBJ2-7
V: TRBV27
DNA: TGTGCCAGCAGTTTAATTGTTCCGAACGGGCTCTACTTGGAGCAGTACTTC
CDR3: CASSLIVPNGLYLEQYF

D: -
length: 17
size: -
J: TRBJ2-6
V: TRBV11-2
DNA: TGTGCCAGCAGCCCCGTGGTGCGCAGCTCTGGGGCCAACGTCCTGACTTTC
CDR3: CASSPVVRSSGANVLTF

D: TRBD1
length: 14
size: -
J: TRBJ1-1
V: TRBV5-1
DNA: TGCGCCAGCAGCTTCCGACAGGGGAACACTGAAGCTTTCTTT
CDR3: CASSFRQGNTEAFF

D: TRBD1
length: 16
size: few
J: TRBJ2-7
V: TRBV7-2
DNA: TGTGCCAGCAGCTCGACAGGGGGCCCGGAACGGTACGAGCAGTACTTC
CDR3: CASSSTGGPERYEQYF

D: TRBD2
length: 16
size: once
J: TRBJ2-1
V: TRBV10-3
DNA: TGTGCCATCAGTGGGGGACTAGCGGGAGGGTACAATGAGCAGTTCTTC
CDR3: CAISGGLAGGYNEQFF

D: -
length: 13
size: -
J: TRBJ2-7
V: TRBV28
DNA: TGTGCCAGCAGTTTTTCTCAGGCGAACGAGCAGTACTTC
CDR3: CASSFSQANEQYF

D: TRBD2
length: 15
size: -
J: TRBJ2-1
V: TRBV9
DNA: TGTGCCAGCAGCGTGTCTAGCGGGAACTACAATGAGCAGTTCTTC
CDR3: CASSVSSGNYNEQFF

D: TRBD2
length: 17
size: -
J: TRBJ2-1
V: TRBV11-3
DNA: TGTGCCAGCAGCTTAGAGCTAGCGGGAGGGCCAAACAATGAGCAGTTCTTC
CDR3: CASSLELAGGPNNEQFF

D: -
length: 15
size: -
J: TRBJ1-1
V: TRBV9
DNA: TGTGCCAGCAGCTTACGGACGGATCAGAACACTGAAGCTTTCTTT
CDR3: CASSLRTDQNTEAFF

D: -
length: 13
size: -
J: TRBJ2-1
V: TRBV5-1
DNA: TGCGCCAGCAACCTCCCAGCCCACAATGAGCAGTTCTTC
CDR3: CASNLPAHNEQFF

D: -
length: 14
size: -
J: TRBJ1-3
V: TRBV7-9
DNA: TGTGCCAGCAGCTTCCGGCTCTCTGGAAACACCATATATTTT
CDR3: CASSFRLSGNTIYF

D: -
length: 14
size: -
J: TRBJ1-1
V: TRBV10-3
DNA: TGTGCCATCAGTGGGGAGGGGGGGAACACTGAAGCTTTCTTT
CDR3: CAISGEGGNTEAFF